The T cell receptor (beta chain) described here comes from a study of T cell changes during pregnancy in multiple sclerosis. CDR1 is MDHEN and CDR2 is SYDVKM in the germline V gene. The CDR3 covers 13 residues. Trimming pared 7 bases from V and 9 bases from J, leaving 16 bases between. The assay was immunoSEQ multiplex PCR, and TCRdb's table has in-frame clones only and misses some. The sample comprises under 150,000 clones, about 95% of which are singletons, and roughly 0.44% rests with the top ten. The sequencing used peripheral blood, collected after pregnancy. The gene calls are TRBV28 and TRBJ2-1; possible D gene TRBD1, 6 bases. The clonotype was recovered from a female donor with multiple sclerosis, enrolled in a pregnancy study. The CDR3 DNA follows: TGTGCCAGCACCGAGCTACCCAGGGGTGAGCAGTTCTTC. Translating it yields CASTELPRGEQFF.